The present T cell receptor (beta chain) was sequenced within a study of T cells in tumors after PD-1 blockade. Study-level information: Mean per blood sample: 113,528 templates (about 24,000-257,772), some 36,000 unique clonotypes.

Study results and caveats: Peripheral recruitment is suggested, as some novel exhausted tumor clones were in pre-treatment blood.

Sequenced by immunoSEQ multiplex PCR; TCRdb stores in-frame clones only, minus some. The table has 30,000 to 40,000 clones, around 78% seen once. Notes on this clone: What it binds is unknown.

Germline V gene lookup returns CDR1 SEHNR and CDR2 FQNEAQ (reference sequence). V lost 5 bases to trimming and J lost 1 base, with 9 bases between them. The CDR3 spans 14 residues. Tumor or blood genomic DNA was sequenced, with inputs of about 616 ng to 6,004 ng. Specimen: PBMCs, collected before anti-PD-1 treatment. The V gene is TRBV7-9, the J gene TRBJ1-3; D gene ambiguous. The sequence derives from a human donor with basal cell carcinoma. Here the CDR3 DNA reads TGTGCCAGCAGCCGGTCCCCTTCTGGAAACACCATATATTTT. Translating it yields CASSRSPSGNTIYF.